This is a list of T cell receptor beta chains from one sample in a study of stem cell transplantation in POMP-related autoinflammatory disease. The protocol was immunoSEQ multiplex PCR, while the TCRdb copy is restricted to in-frame clones and leaves out a portion. The sample has 2,000 to 2,500 clones, about 90% seen once. Sequenced here: Tregs from PBMCs, sampled before stem cell transplantation. These receptors all stem from a human donor with POMP-related autoinflammation and immune dysregulation (PRAID). Both conserved end residues are trimmed from each CDR3.

>TRBJ1-6|TRBV5-4
ASSLGTANSPLH
>TRBJ2-3|TRBV18
ASSPRSRPGADTQY
>TRBJ2-3|TRBV13
ASSKRGGTDTQY
>TRBJ1-6|TRBV4-1
ASSQAPGQYNSPLH
>TRBJ2-7|TRBV19
ASSRYPSSSYEQY
>TRBJ2-3|TRBV7-2
ASSFAVRGYGTDTQY
>TRBJ2-7|TRBV13
ASSFNSGRTYYEQY
>TRBJ2-7|TRBV7-8
ASSLAYRDRRYEQY
>TRBJ2-7|TRBV5-1
ASSRDRGEQY
>TRBJ1-1|TRBV5-3
ARSAHIPSRPNTEAF
>TRBJ2-7|TRBV13
ASSKPGQVTYEQY
>TRBJ1-6|TRBV5-1
ASSFTGVNSPLH
>TRBJ2-5|TRBV7-7
ASSGGRGETQY
>TRBJ2-5|TRBV10-3
AISAELAGGGETQY
>TRBJ1-2|TRBV27
ASSFREDYGYT